The 13 T cell receptor beta chains below all came from one sample that was sequenced in a study of T cells after yellow fever vaccination. TCRdb ran MiXCR on the 5' RACE reads and lists one entry per CDR3 protein. The sample includes around 150,000 distinct CDR3 sequences, 6% to 7.5% of them seen just once. The sample here was CD4+ T cells sorted from PBMCs, taken 5 days after the first yellow fever vaccination. The receptors were gathered from a young man who received the YFV17D yellow fever vaccine.

V is TRBV5-1 and J is TRBJ2-1; the match to TRBD2 covers 10 bases. The CDR3 has 16 amino acids. V was pared by 0 bases and J by 7 bases, with 7 bases of the junction left unmatched. CDR1 and CDR2 (germline): SGHRS, YFSETQ. In DNA, the CDR3 is TGCGCCAGCAGCTTGGAATCAGCGGGGGGGCGGAATGAGCAGTTCTTC. It encodes CASSLESAGGRNEQFF.

This clonotype showed up many times. The rearrangement uses TRBV12-3 or TRBV12-4 and TRBJ1-1, with a possible D match to TRBD1 (5 bases). Trimming pared 3 bases from V and 0 bases from J, leaving 8 bases between. The CDR3 totals 14 residues. CDR3 coding DNA: TGTGCCAGCAGTTTTTACAGGATGAACACTGAAGCTTTCTTT. The encoded protein is CASSFYRMNTEAFF.

The sample holds many counts of this clonotype. This chain joins TRBV12-3 or TRBV12-4 and TRBJ2-1; 10 nucleotides match TRBD2. The CDR3 runs 15 residues. Germline trimming cut 4 bases from V and 2 bases from J; bases unmatched to any gene: 2. As DNA, the CDR3 is TGTGCCAGCAGTTCTAGCGGGGGCCCCTACAATGAGCAGTTCTTC. Its protein product is CASSSSGGPYNEQFF.

The V call is TRBV4-1, the J call TRBJ1-2, with D possibly TRBD1 on 5 matching bases. V was trimmed by 3 bases and J by 0 bases, leaving 23 bases between them. CDR1 is MGHRA, CDR2 YSYEKL, per germline. There are 19 residues in the CDR3. Here the CDR3 reads CASSQRFYGAEASNYGYTF. The CDR3 DNA sequence: TGCGCCAGCAGCCAGAGGTTTTACGGGGCAGAAGCCTCTAACTATGGCTACACCTTC.

At least ten counts were recorded for this clonotype. The chain links TRBV19 to TRBJ1-1, with TRBD1 matching over 9 bases. From germline, CDR1 is LNHDA and CDR2 SQIVND (reference sequence). Trimming cost V 4 bases and J 4 bases; bases outside gene matches: 7. This CDR3 has 15 amino acids. CDR3 region: CASSRGQGYGTEAFF. CDR3 nucleotides: TGTGCCAGTAGTAGGGGACAGGGCTACGGCACTGAAGCTTTCTTT. The full variable domain, completed using reference TRBV19 and TRBJ1-1, is DGGITQSPKYLFRKEGQNVTLSCEQNLNHDAMYWYRQDPGQGLRLIYYSQIVNDFQKGDIAEGYSVSREKKESFPLTVTSAQKNPTAFYLCASSRGQGYGTEAFFGQGTRLTVV.

V gene TRBV20-1 combines with J gene TRBJ2-3; D is perhaps TRBD2 (5 bases). CDR1 DFQATT and CDR2 SNEGSKA come from the germline V gene (reference sequence). The CDR3 runs 14 residues. V lost 4 bases and J 4 bases, leaving 15 bases between the germline ends. The CDR3 DNA sequence: TGCAGTGCTATGGCGCGGGTGGGCGCAGATACGCAGTATTTT. This gives the protein CSAMARVGADTQYF.

This clonotype was counted at least ten times. V gene TRBV20-1 combines with J gene TRBJ1-6; D remains unclear. Germline values: CDR1 DFQATT, CDR2 SNEGSKA (reference sequence). This CDR3 contains 12 residues. V lost 5 bases, J lost 5 bases, and 7 bases lay in between. For the CDR3, the DNA is TGCAGTGCTCTTCCCGATAATTCACCCCTCCACTTT. It is translated as CSALPDNSPLHF.

Comment on this clonotype: Given a much more abundant clone one base away, this may be a read error. The V gene is TRBV4-3, the J gene TRBJ2-3, with a possible D match to TRBD1 (6 bases). V lost 3 bases to trimming and J lost 0 bases, with 10 bases between them. The CDR3 spans 15 residues. Germline values: CDR1 LGHNA, CDR2 YSLEER. CDR3 DNA: TGCGCCAGCAGCCATGGACAGTCTAGCACAGATACGCAGTATTTT. It translates to CASSHGQSSTDTQYF.

This clonotype was observed at least ten times. Written as DNA, the CDR3 is TGTGCCACCAGTGATTCACAGGGGTTGAACACTGAAGCTTTCTTT. This sequence encodes CATSDSQGLNTEAFF. The chain employs TRBV24-1 and TRBJ1-1; 7 nucleotides match TRBD1. CDR1 KGHDR and CDR2 SFDVKD come from the germline V gene. J was trimmed by 0 bases and V by 2 bases; bases with no gene match: 2. The CDR3 sequence is 15 residues long.

The rearrangement uses TRBV20-1 and TRBJ2-5, with 9 positions matching TRBD1. V lost 4 bases, J lost 5 bases, and 8 bases stayed unmatched. The germline V gene encodes CDR1 DFQATT and CDR2 SNEGSKA (reference sequence). CDR3 size: 14 residues. The CDR3 nucleotides are TGCAGTGCTAACCGACAGGGGGGGTTGGAGACCCAGTACTTC. As protein: CSANRQGGLETQYF.

The rearrangement joins TRBV15 to TRBJ2-5; TRBD1 or TRBD2 may be the D gene (5 bases each). The germline V gene encodes CDR1 LNHNV and CDR2 YYDKDF (reference sequence). Trimming took off 6 bases at V and 4 bases at J, with 9 bases between the two ends. CDR3 length equals 12 residues. The CDR3 loop is CATRGDGETQYF. The CDR3 DNA reads as TGTGCCACCAGAGGGGACGGAGAGACCCAGTACTTC.

This clonotype was seen repeatedly, ten times or more. This chain uses TRBV18 with TRBJ2-3; 9 bases fit TRBD2. This CDR3 has 16 amino acids. V trimming: 0 bases; J trimming: 4 bases; junction bases outside the gene matches: 5. CDR1 is KGHSH, CDR2 LQKENI, per germline. The chain's CDR3 is CASSPPNSGGADTQYF. The CDR3 bases are TGTGCCAGCTCACCACCGAATAGCGGGGGCGCAGATACGCAGTATTTT.

This clonotype was detected many times. J is TRBJ2-7 and V is TRBV20-1; D uncertain. CDR1 and CDR2 (germline): DFQATT, SNEGSKA (reference sequence). The V end was cut by 3 bases, the J end by 3 bases, with 12 bases between. The CDR3 totals 13 residues. The DNA of the CDR3 is TGCAGTGCTAGTACTCCAGCCGACTACGAGCAGTACGTC. This encodes CSASTPADYEQYV.